This TCR beta chain was obtained from a study of beta chain features in type 1 diabetes. Study-wide results and limits: Whatever favoring of shorter templates PCR might show would apply equally to patients and controls. In all four CD4+ subsets, TCRB CDR3 length was significantly, moderately reduced in type 1 diabetes.

All of the isolated RNA was reverse transcribed, so expressed TCRB transcripts were sequenced. The table came from immunoSEQ multiplex PCR; TCRdb's copy has only in-frame clones and leaves some out. The table has about 370,000 clones, over 9% seen once; the top ten hold over 0.45%. CDR1 is SGHRS, CDR2 YFSETQ, per germline. CDR3 length: 15 amino acids. V shed 0 bases, J shed 7 bases, and the junction held 8 bases outside the gene matches. As concerns this clone: Its target is not known.

The receptor comes from a man aged 30 to 39 with type 1 diabetes. Specimen: central memory CD4+ T cells from blood. The chain recombines TRBV5-1 with TRBJ2-7; 9 bases agree with TRBD1. Here the CDR3 reads CASSLGRTGVEEQYF. CDR3 nucleotide sequence: TGCGCCAGCAGCTTGGGGCGGACAGGGGTGGAAGAGCAGTACTTC. Full variable domain (missing parts from reference TRBV5-1 and TRBJ2-7): KAGVTQTPRYLIKTRGQQVTLSCSPISGHRSVSWYQQTPGQGLQFLFEYFSETQRNKGNFPGRFSGRQFSNSRSEMNVSTLELGDSALYLCASSLGRTGVEEQYFGPGTRLTVT.